This is a list of T cell receptor beta chains from one sample in a study of identical twins. TCRdb used MiXCR to reprocess the 5' RACE reads, holding one entry per CDR3 protein. The table shows some 500,000 distinct CDR3 sequences, with approximately 14% occurring only once. This sample was shared with a second study, whose subject was yellow fever vaccine responses in identical twins.

The specimen sequenced was CD4+ T cells sorted from blood. The receptors originated from a woman aged 18-35 years in good health. Both conserved end residues are part of each CDR3. The order of the fields is clone size, V gene, J gene, D gene, CDR3 DNA, CDR3 protein. A D gene is named only where the DNA matches it firmly. The size field is filled for only some rows; it gives once, few, many or a size class.

clone size: .; V gene: TRBV7-2; J gene: TRBJ2-5; D gene: .; CDR3 DNA: TGTGCCAGCAGCTTAAGGAGGGTTCAAGAGACCCAGTACTTC; CDR3 protein: CASSLRRVQETQYF
clone size: few; V gene: TRBV19; J gene: TRBJ2-1; D gene: .; CDR3 DNA: TGTGCCAGTAGTATGCAGGCGAGCTCCTACAATGAGCAGTTCTTC; CDR3 protein: CASSMQASSYNEQFF
clone size: many; V gene: TRBV7-2; J gene: TRBJ2-1; D gene: .; CDR3 DNA: TGTGCCAGCAGCCTGAACAGTTACGGTGAGCAGTTCTTC; CDR3 protein: CASSLNSYGEQFF
clone size: many; V gene: TRBV12-3/TRBV12-4; J gene: TRBJ2-1; D gene: TRBD1; CDR3 DNA: TGTGCCAGCAGGGCCGGGACAGAGGCGTTCGGTGAGCAGTTCTTC; CDR3 protein: CASRAGTEAFGEQFF
clone size: many; V gene: TRBV2; J gene: TRBJ1-1; D gene: .; CDR3 DNA: TGTGCCAGCAGTGTTGGGCTGGGCACTGAAGCTTTCTTT; CDR3 protein: CASSVGLGTEAFF
clone size: .; V gene: TRBV6-2/TRBV6-3; J gene: TRBJ2-1; D gene: TRBD2; CDR3 DNA: TGTGCCAGCAGCCGAGGGACTAGCGGGAGCGGTGAGCAGTTCTTC; CDR3 protein: CASSRGTSGSGEQFF
clone size: .; V gene: TRBV19; J gene: TRBJ1-5; D gene: .; CDR3 DNA: TGTGCCAGTAGTATGTTGGGGGCAGGGAATCAGCCCCAGCATTTT; CDR3 protein: CASSMLGAGNQPQHF
clone size: .; V gene: TRBV5-6; J gene: TRBJ2-5; D gene: TRBD2; CDR3 DNA: TGTGCCAGCAGCTCCCCTGGGACTAGCGGACCGAGGGCAGAGACCCAGTACTTC; CDR3 protein: CASSSPGTSGPRAETQYF
clone size: .; V gene: TRBV27; J gene: TRBJ2-2; D gene: .; CDR3 DNA: TGTGCCAGCAGTTTTAGGGTGCGGATCGGGGAGCTGTTTTTT; CDR3 protein: CASSFRVRIGELFF
clone size: few; V gene: TRBV29-1; J gene: TRBJ2-2; D gene: TRBD2; CDR3 DNA: TGCAGCGGCCGACTAGCGGGGAACACCGGGGAGCTGTTTTTT; CDR3 protein: CSGRLAGNTGELFF
clone size: .; V gene: TRBV2; J gene: TRBJ2-5; D gene: .; CDR3 DNA: TGTGCCAGCAGTCGGGACATTCGAGTGGGAGAGACCCAGTACTTC; CDR3 protein: CASSRDIRVGETQYF
clone size: few; V gene: TRBV6-1; J gene: TRBJ1-1; D gene: .; CDR3 DNA: TGTGCCAGCAGTGAAGGAAAGGGCAGAATCATGAACACTGAAGCTTTCTTT; CDR3 protein: CASSEGKGRIMNTEAFF
clone size: few; V gene: TRBV4-3; J gene: TRBJ1-5; D gene: TRBD1; CDR3 DNA: TGCGCCAGCAGCCAAGCGGAGGCAGGGGGCTTAAGCAATCAGCCCCAGCATTTT; CDR3 protein: CASSQAEAGGLSNQPQHF
clone size: few; V gene: TRBV6-5; J gene: TRBJ2-5; D gene: TRBD1; CDR3 DNA: TGTGCCAGTCGACAGGGGGAAGAGACCCAGTACTTC; CDR3 protein: CASRQGEETQYF
clone size: many; V gene: TRBV7-9; J gene: TRBJ2-7; D gene: .; CDR3 DNA: TGTGCCAGCAGCTTAGGCTCTCTGTCCTACGAGCAGTACTTC; CDR3 protein: CASSLGSLSYEQYF
clone size: few; V gene: TRBV29-1; J gene: TRBJ2-5; D gene: TRBD2; CDR3 DNA: TGCAGCGCTGGGGTGACTAGCGGGGGAAGAAGTCAAGAGACCCAGTACTTC; CDR3 protein: CSAGVTSGGRSQETQYF
clone size: .; V gene: TRBV12-3/TRBV12-4; J gene: TRBJ2-5; D gene: .; CDR3 DNA: TGTGCCAGCAGTTTTAGTAGGGCTACCCAAGAGACCCAGTACTTC; CDR3 protein: CASSFSRATQETQYF
clone size: .; V gene: TRBV7-9; J gene: TRBJ2-2; D gene: .; CDR3 DNA: TGTGCCAGCAGCACCCAATTTTCTACAGTCACCGGGGAGCTGTTTTTT; CDR3 protein: CASSTQFSTVTGELFF
clone size: .; V gene: TRBV29-1; J gene: TRBJ2-7; D gene: .; CDR3 DNA: TGCAGCGGTACAGGTAGTCACCACGAGCAGTACTTC; CDR3 protein: CSGTGSHHEQYF
clone size: .; V gene: TRBV20-1; J gene: TRBJ2-7; D gene: TRBD1; CDR3 DNA: TGCAGTGCTCCAGGAGGAGGGACAGGGAATGGCGAGCAGTACTTC; CDR3 protein: CSAPGGGTGNGEQYF
clone size: .; V gene: TRBV5-1; J gene: TRBJ2-3; D gene: TRBD2; CDR3 DNA: TGCGCCAGCAGCTTCACCTACGGGACTAGTTGGTATTTT; CDR3 protein: CASSFTYGTSWYF
clone size: few; V gene: TRBV19; J gene: TRBJ2-1; D gene: TRBD2; CDR3 DNA: TGTGCCAGTAGCGAGCGCGGGAGGTATGAGCAGTTCTTC; CDR3 protein: CASSERGRYEQFF
clone size: few; V gene: TRBV28; J gene: TRBJ2-7; D gene: .; CDR3 DNA: TGTGCCAGCAGCGGTTTTTTCTACGAGCAGTACTTC; CDR3 protein: CASSGFFYEQYF
clone size: .; V gene: TRBV5-1; J gene: TRBJ1-1; D gene: .; CDR3 DNA: TGCGCCAGCAGCGCGGACGGGTCGAGAAACACTGAAGCTTTCTTT; CDR3 protein: CASSADGSRNTEAFF
clone size: .; V gene: TRBV29-1; J gene: TRBJ2-7; D gene: .; CDR3 DNA: TGCAGCGTTGCAATCCCCCGCCCGCAATCCTACGAGCAGTACTTC; CDR3 protein: CSVAIPRPQSYEQYF
clone size: few; V gene: TRBV5-1; J gene: TRBJ2-7; D gene: .; CDR3 DNA: TGCGCCAGCAGATCCGACTATAGGAGCTCCTACGAGCAGTACTTC; CDR3 protein: CASRSDYRSSYEQYF
clone size: .; V gene: TRBV10-3; J gene: TRBJ2-5; D gene: .; CDR3 DNA: TGTGCCATCAGTGAAGGTTTGGGTCGGTCCCAAGAGACCCAGTACTTC; CDR3 protein: CAISEGLGRSQETQYF
clone size: few; V gene: TRBV7-2; J gene: TRBJ2-5; D gene: TRBD2; CDR3 DNA: TGTGCCAGCAGCTTACAGCGGGGGGCGGGAGAGACCCAGTACTTC; CDR3 protein: CASSLQRGAGETQYF
clone size: .; V gene: TRBV28; J gene: TRBJ2-4; D gene: .; CDR3 DNA: TGTGCCAGCAATGACCCCCAGGGTGCCAAAAACATTCAGTACTTC; CDR3 protein: CASNDPQGAKNIQYF
clone size: many; V gene: TRBV6-6; J gene: TRBJ2-1; D gene: .; CDR3 DNA: TGTGCCAGCAGTTACTCGATTGGGAGTGAGCAGTTCTTC; CDR3 protein: CASSYSIGSEQFF
clone size: few; V gene: TRBV24-1; J gene: TRBJ2-1; D gene: TRBD1; CDR3 DNA: TGTGCCACCAGTGATGCCGGACAGGTCTATTATGAGCAGTTCTTC; CDR3 protein: CATSDAGQVYYEQFF
clone size: .; V gene: TRBV5-1; J gene: TRBJ1-6; D gene: TRBD1; CDR3 DNA: TGCGCCAGCAGCTTGGAATGGACAGGGAATTCACCCCTCCACTTT; CDR3 protein: CASSLEWTGNSPLHF
clone size: few; V gene: TRBV20-1; J gene: TRBJ1-5; D gene: .; CDR3 DNA: TGCAGTGCTGTGGTGCAGGGCAATCAGCCCCAGCATTTT; CDR3 protein: CSAVVQGNQPQHF
clone size: .; V gene: TRBV5-1; J gene: TRBJ1-4; D gene: .; CDR3 DNA: TGCGCCAGCCGGGAAGCGACTAATGAAAAACTGTTTTTT; CDR3 protein: CASREATNEKLFF
clone size: few; V gene: TRBV5-1; J gene: TRBJ2-1; D gene: TRBD1; CDR3 DNA: TGCGCCAGCAGCCGGGGACAGGGGAACGATGAGCAGTTCTTC; CDR3 protein: CASSRGQGNDEQFF
clone size: .; V gene: TRBV21-1; J gene: TRBJ2-2; D gene: .; CDR3 DNA: TGTGCCAGCAGCAATCCCCCGGGACTCAAAAAAGACACCGGGGAGCTGTTTTTT; CDR3 protein: CASSNPPGLKKDTGELFF
clone size: few; V gene: TRBV5-1; J gene: TRBJ2-3; D gene: TRBD2; CDR3 DNA: TGCGCCAGCAGCTCTGCGGGGGAAATCACAGATACGCAGTATTTT; CDR3 protein: CASSSAGEITDTQYF
clone size: many; V gene: TRBV10-2; J gene: TRBJ2-5; D gene: TRBD2; CDR3 DNA: TGCGCCAGCGGGCGGACTAGCCCAGAGACCCAGTACTTC; CDR3 protein: CASGRTSPETQYF
clone size: few; V gene: TRBV4-2; J gene: TRBJ2-3; D gene: TRBD2; CDR3 DNA: TGTGCCAGCAGCCAAGAAGGAGCGGGGCGGGATACGCAGTATTTT; CDR3 protein: CASSQEGAGRDTQYF
clone size: .; V gene: TRBV3-1; J gene: TRBJ2-5; D gene: .; CDR3 DNA: TGTGCCAGCAGCCAAGTTACTGAGACCCAGTACTTC; CDR3 protein: CASSQVTETQYF
clone size: .; V gene: TRBV5-6; J gene: TRBJ1-2; D gene: .; CDR3 DNA: TGTGCCAGCAGCTTGACTGTACTGGGGGGGCACGGAGGCTACACCTTC; CDR3 protein: CASSLTVLGGHGGYTF
clone size: .; V gene: TRBV6-1; J gene: TRBJ1-5; D gene: TRBD1; CDR3 DNA: TGTGCCAGCAGTCGCTCAGGGGGGGCGAATCAGCCCCAGCATTTT; CDR3 protein: CASSRSGGANQPQHF
clone size: few; V gene: TRBV30; J gene: TRBJ2-1; D gene: TRBD2; CDR3 DNA: TGTGCCTGGAGGTGGCGGCTTAGCGGGAGTGGGGGTTCCAATGAGCAGTTCTTC; CDR3 protein: CAWRWRLSGSGGSNEQFF
clone size: .; V gene: TRBV7-2; J gene: TRBJ1-4; D gene: TRBD1; CDR3 DNA: TGTGCCAGCAGCTCAAGACAGGGGTCTAATGAAAAACTGTTTTTT; CDR3 protein: CASSSRQGSNEKLFF
clone size: few; V gene: TRBV20-1; J gene: TRBJ1-2; D gene: TRBD1; CDR3 DNA: TGCAGTGCTAGAGCCCTGGACAGGGCAGCTAACTATGGCTACACCTTC; CDR3 protein: CSARALDRAANYGYTF